This TCR beta chain was recovered during a study of blood T cells in healthy people across ages. This CDR3 region has 15 residues. Between the trimmed V and J ends, which lost 6 bases and 2 bases, there was a span of 14 bases. The use of a sample-barcoded 5' primer and a J-beta primer mix characterized a second PCR of roughly 6 to 11 cycles. MiXCR was run by TCRdb on the 5' RACE reads, yielding one entry per CDR3 protein. The data contain about a million distinct CDR3 sequences, about 48% of them singletons. About 10 milliliters of peripheral blood were drawn from each donor into EDTA-treated tubes. Each sample yielded at least 5.5 micrograms of PBMC total RNA.

The chain is built from TRBV12-3 or TRBV12-4 and TRBJ1-5; a weak D match, TRBD1 (6 bases). The specimen sequenced was blood. This sequence originates from a man aged 25 to 45 in good health. CDR3: CASRGGARGNQPQHF. CDR3 in DNA: TGTGCCAGCAGGGGGGGGGCGCGAGGCAATCAGCCCCAGCATTTT.